The 28 T cell receptor beta chains presented below share a single source sample, sequenced in a study of neurological immune-mediated disorders. MiXCR, run by TCRdb on the 5' RACE reads, gives a single entry per CDR3 protein. The profile shows approximately 15,000 distinct CDR3 sequences, under 15% of them singletons. Sample: CD8+ T cells from blood. These TCRs come from a female donor with HTLV-1-associated myelopathy (HAM/TSP).

This clonotype has just a few counts. This chain joins TRBV11-2 and TRBJ2-3, with D maybe TRBD2 (6 bases). V was clipped by 3 bases and J by 1 base, with 11 bases between them. Germline V CDR1 and CDR2: SGHAT, FQNNGV. The CDR3 extends over 15 amino acids. The CDR3 DNA sequence: TGTGCCAGCAGCTTTCAAGGCGGGGGCACAGATACGCAGTATTTT. Its translation is CASSFQGGGTDTQYF.

This clonotype was picked up many times. The V and J genes are TRBV6-5 and TRBJ2-1; a weak D match, TRBD2 (5 bases). Germline values: CDR1 MNHEY, CDR2 SVGAGI. V shed 4 bases and J shed 2 bases, with 15 bases lying between them. The CDR3 loop spans 16 amino acids. The CDR3 is CASSWTARGAYNEQFF. CDR3 DNA sequence: TGTGCCAGCAGTTGGACTGCGCGCGGAGCCTACAATGAGCAGTTCTTC.

This clonotype came up many times. The gene calls are TRBV4-1 and TRBJ2-1, with D perhaps TRBD2 (5 bases). This CDR3 has 16 residues. Germline V gene data show CDR1 as MGHRA and CDR2 as YSYEKL. Trimming stripped 0 bases from V and 7 bases from J, with 16 bases between. CDR3 bases: TGCGCCAGCAGCCAAGAAGCGGCGAACTCAATAAATGAGCAGTTCTTC. Its protein is CASSQEAANSINEQFF.

This clonotype was seen many times. The chain couples TRBV6-2 or TRBV6-3 to TRBJ2-1, with 8 bases matching TRBD2. V was clipped by 6 bases and J by 0 bases; unmatched bases: 4. CDR1 is MNHEY, CDR2 SVGEGT, per germline. This CDR3 is 15 amino acids long. Here the CDR3 reads CASRRGGSSYNEQFF. CDR3 DNA sequence: TGTGCCAGCAGACGGGGGGGTAGCTCCTACAATGAGCAGTTCTTC.

This clonotype was observed at least ten times. The chain employs TRBV4-1 and TRBJ1-1, with D perhaps matching TRBD1 (6 bases). The CDR3 is 16 amino acids. Looked up from germline, CDR1 is MGHRA and CDR2 is YSYEKL. Trimming removed 1 base from V and 0 bases from J, with 12 bases in between. The CDR3 is CASSQVPGQMNTEAFF. Written as DNA, the CDR3 is TGCGCCAGCAGCCAAGTGCCGGGACAAATGAACACTGAAGCTTTCTTT.

Ten or more counts support this clonotype. V gene TRBV4-3 combines with J gene TRBJ2-2; the D is unclear. The V gene lost 1 base and the J gene lost 4 bases, with 4 bases spanning the gap. The CDR3 extends over 13 amino acids. Germline lookup yields CDR1 LGHNA and CDR2 YSLEER. The CDR3 sequence: CASSQVGTGELFF. CDR3 DNA: TGCGCCAGCAGCCAAGTGGGCACCGGGGAGCTGTTTTTT.

This clonotype was seen just once. This chain connects TRBV30 to TRBJ2-1; tentative D call: TRBD1 (6 bases). Trimming took 3 bases from V and 6 from J, leaving 15 bases between them. The CDR3 is made up of 14 amino acids. Germline loops: CDR1 GTSNPN, CDR2 SVGIG (reference sequence). The CDR3: CAWSLTGFRNEQFF. The CDR3 bases are TGTGCCTGGAGCCTTACAGGGTTCCGCAATGAGCAGTTCTTC.

The table lists this clonotype with many counts. The chain links TRBV20-1 to TRBJ1-4; possibly TRBD1 for D (6 bases). The V end was cut by 4 bases, the J end by 7 bases, with 16 bases between. The germline V gene has CDR1 DFQATT and CDR2 SNEGSKA (reference sequence). The CDR3 runs to 14 residues. For the CDR3, the DNA is TGCAGTGCTATCCGGATTGGGACACCTGAAAAACTGTTTTTT. As protein: CSAIRIGTPEKLFF.

This clonotype was seen at least ten times. The chain employs TRBV7-9 and TRBJ2-2; D tentatively reads TRBD1 or TRBD2 (5 bases each). The CDR3 sequence is 18 residues long. Between the trimmed V and J ends, which lost 5 bases and 4 bases, there was a span of 23 bases. Germline V gene lookup returns CDR1 SEHNR and CDR2 FQNEAQ (reference sequence). In DNA form, the CDR3 reads TGTGCCAGCAGCCCCCTCGTGGGGACCGCCCTAAGCACCGGGGAGCTGTTTTTT. Translated: CASSPLVGTALSTGELFF.

This clonotype was recorded many times. The CDR3 DNA follows: TGTGCCAGCATCGGAGGGGGAGATACGCAGTATTTT. Amino acid sequence: CASIGGGDTQYF. This chain connects TRBV2 to TRBJ2-3; D possibly matches TRBD1 or TRBD2 (6 bases each). Between the trimmed V and J ends, which lost 7 bases and 5 bases, there was a span of 10 bases. Germline loops: CDR1 SNHLY, CDR2 FYNNEI. The CDR3 is made up of 12 amino acids.

This clonotype was seen at least ten times. The CDR3 DNA reads TGCGCCAGCAGCTCCGGGGGCATAAGGTACCAAGAGACCCAGTACTTC. Amino acids: CASSSGGIRYQETQYF. The chain combines TRBV5-1 with TRBJ2-5, with D perhaps TRBD1 or TRBD2 (6 bases each). Trimming pared 3 bases from V and 0 bases from J, leaving 15 bases between. The CDR3 is 16 amino acids. Germline CDR1 reads SGHRS; CDR2 reads YFSETQ.

V and J are TRBV7-9 and TRBJ2-7; D not certain. Deletions cut 5 bases from V and 1 base from J, with 18 bases between. The CDR3 has 16 residues. From germline, CDR1 is SEHNR and CDR2 FQNEAQ (reference sequence). The CDR3 DNA reads as TGTGCCAGCAGCCCTACGCAGTGTCTCCAGTCCTACGAGCAGTACTTC. Translating it yields CASSPTQCLQSYEQYF.

This clonotype was found many times. The chain recombines TRBV9 with TRBJ2-5; D remains unclear. Germline CDR1 reads SGDLS; CDR2 reads YYNGEE. V was shortened by 2 bases and J by 3 bases, with 8 bases between the two germline ends. The CDR3 sequence is 13 residues long. The DNA for the CDR3 is TGTGCCAGCAGCGTTAGTTGGAAAGAGACCCAGTACTTC. Residues: CASSVSWKETQYF.

Ten or more counts support this clonotype. This CDR3 reads CASSWGLDGYTF. CDR3 nucleotide sequence: TGTGCCAGCAGTTGGGGACTTGATGGCTACACCTTC. V is TRBV6-2 or TRBV6-3 and J is TRBJ1-2; D is possibly TRBD1 (5 bases). The CDR3 consists of 12 residues. Germline V CDR1 and CDR2: MNHEY, SVGEGT. V shed 4 bases and J shed 6 bases, with 9 bases lying between them.

This clonotype was picked up many times. The chain employs TRBV5-1 and TRBJ1-1; possibly TRBD1 for D (6 bases). The germline CDR1 and CDR2 sequences are SGHRS and YFSETQ. V was shortened by 0 bases and J by 1 base, with 10 bases between the two germline ends. The CDR3 covers 15 residues. CDR3 region: CASSLAQGSNTEAFF. In DNA, the CDR3 is TGCGCCAGCAGCTTGGCGCAGGGGTCGAACACTGAAGCTTTCTTT.

This clonotype was detected only a few times. V is TRBV7-9 and J is TRBJ2-5; 7 positions agree with TRBD1. Per the germline V gene, CDR1 is SEHNR and CDR2 is FQNEAQ (reference sequence). V was pared by 5 bases and J by 0 bases, with 9 bases of the junction left unmatched. The CDR3 has 16 residues. The CDR3 loop reads CASSSRQGPYQETQYF. In DNA form, the CDR3 reads TGTGCCAGCAGCAGCAGACAGGGTCCCTACCAAGAGACCCAGTACTTC.

This clonotype was counted ten times or more. The chain carries TRBV7-9 and TRBJ2-7; D possibly uses TRBD1 or TRBD2 (6 bases each). V gave up 6 bases and J gave up 4 bases, with 19 bases separating them. The CDR3 is 15 amino acids. The germline V gene encodes CDR1 SEHNR and CDR2 FQNEAQ (reference sequence). This chain's CDR3 is CASSSSGRGGYEQYF. The CDR3 bases are TGTGCCAGCAGTTCCAGTGGCAGGGGAGGTTACGAGCAGTACTTC. The full variable domain, rest sourced from reference TRBV7-9 and TRBJ2-7, is DTGVSQNPRHKITKRGQNVTFRCDPISEHNRLYWYRQTLGQGPEFLTYFQNEAQLEKSRLLSDRFSAERPKGSFSTLEIQRTEQGDSAMYLCASSSSGRGGYEQYFGPGTRLTVT.

This clonotype has ten or more counts. This rearrangement joins TRBV2 to TRBJ1-5, with a tentative D call TRBD1 (6 bases). The germline V and J ends were trimmed by 6 bases and 3 bases, with 18 bases remaining between them. The CDR3 consists of 16 residues. The germline CDR1 and CDR2 sequences are SNHLY and FYNNEI. DNA for the CDR3: TGTGCCAGCAGCGCCGCTTGGGGGCTGGACAATCAGCCCCAGCATTTT. Encoded protein: CASSAAWGLDNQPQHF.

This clonotype occurred many times. The chain employs TRBV6-2 or TRBV6-3 and TRBJ1-6, with D perhaps matching TRBD1 (5 bases). The CDR3 has 14 amino acids. The germline V gene has CDR1 MNHEY and CDR2 SVGEGT. The ends were cut back, 6 bases at V and 10 bases at J, with 16 bases in the middle. The CDR3 region has the DNA TGTGCCAGCAGCGACTCAGGGTTTGGATCACCCCTCCACTTT. Its protein product is CASSDSGFGSPLHF.

This clonotype was counted many times. The chain carries TRBV5-6 and TRBJ1-1; no firm D call. Germline lookup yields CDR1 SGHDT and CDR2 YYEEEE. The CDR3 contains 16 residues. Trimming left V 4 bases short and J 1 base short, with 17 bases between. The CDR3 is CASSPISWSGNTEAFF. In DNA, the CDR3 is TGTGCCAGCAGCCCCATCTCATGGTCGGGGAACACTGAAGCTTTCTTT.

This chain links TRBV7-2 with TRBJ2-7; no definite D call. Trimming left V 5 bases short and J 2 bases short, with 13 bases between. The CDR3 is 14 amino acids. The germline gives CDR1 SGHTA, CDR2 FQGNSA. CDR3 in DNA: TGTGCCAGCAGCCCAGACCCGAGGACCTACGAGCAGTACTTC. Its protein product is CASSPDPRTYEQYF.

This clonotype was counted ten times or more. The chain uses TRBV3-1 and TRBJ2-3, with TRBD2 identical over 12 bases. The CDR3 consists of 15 residues. V was clipped by 1 base and J by 4 bases; unmatched bases: 0. Germline CDR1 and CDR2: LGHDT and YNNKEL (reference sequence). CDR3 DNA: TGTGCCAGCAGCCAAGCTAGCGGGGGGGCAGATACGCAGTATTTT. As protein: CASSQASGGADTQYF.

By frequency in the sample, this clonotype is medium-sized. The chain uses TRBV7-9 and TRBJ2-3; D unresolved. The CDR3 spans 14 residues. V was shortened by 4 bases and J by 6 bases, with 14 bases between the two germline ends. Germline CDR1 SEHNR, CDR2 FQNEAQ (reference sequence). The CDR3 bases are TGTGCCAGCAGCTCCTCTAGTACGACGGATACGCAGTATTTT. This sequence encodes CASSSSSTTDTQYF.

This clonotype was picked up many times. This chain joins TRBV20-1 and TRBJ2-7, with D perhaps assigned TRBD1 or TRBD2 (5 bases each). This CDR3 has 12 residues. V gave up 3 bases and J gave up 3 bases, with 9 bases separating them. Germline V gives CDR1 DFQATT, CDR2 SNEGSKA (reference sequence). The CDR3 spells CSASEGSYEQYF. CDR3 coding DNA: TGCAGTGCTAGTGAGGGGAGCTACGAGCAGTACTTC.

Ten or more counts support this clonotype. J is TRBJ2-7 and V is TRBV3-1; D unclear. The V gene lost 0 bases and the J gene lost 2 bases, with 11 bases spanning the gap. Looked up from germline, CDR1 is LGHDT and CDR2 is YNNKEL (reference sequence). The CDR3 is 15 residues long. This chain's CDR3 is CASSQDGHRAYEQYF. DNA for the CDR3: TGTGCCAGCAGCCAAGATGGTCACCGGGCCTACGAGCAGTACTTC.

This clonotype has a count of ten or more. V and J are TRBV19 and TRBJ1-1; 7 nucleotides match TRBD1. The germline gives CDR1 LNHDA, CDR2 SQIVND (reference sequence). The CDR3 length is 15 residues. V was pared by 7 bases and J by 4 bases, with 12 bases of the junction left unmatched. DNA for the CDR3: TGTGCCAGTAATCCCTTGGCGGGACAGCTCACTGAAGCTTTCTTT. This translates into CASNPLAGQLTEAFF.

This clonotype has ten or more counts. The chain recombines TRBV7-2 with TRBJ2-4, with 7 bases matching TRBD2. Germline trimming cut 1 base from V and 3 bases from J; bases unmatched to any gene: 15. The CDR3 is 19 residues long. CDR1 is SGHTA, CDR2 FQGNSA, per germline. CDR3 loop: CASSLGAGVRERVKNIQYF. CDR3 nucleotides: TGTGCCAGCAGCTTAGGCGCGGGAGTACGGGAGAGAGTCAAAAACATTCAGTACTTC.

The genes are TRBV5-1 and TRBJ2-3, with 7 bases that match TRBD1. V lost 1 base, J lost 2 bases, and 10 bases stayed unmatched. This CDR3 is built from 17 residues. Germline V gene lookup returns CDR1 SGHRS and CDR2 YFSETQ. CDR3 residues: CASSLTTGTDITDTQYF. In DNA, the CDR3 is TGCGCCAGCAGCTTGACCACCGGGACAGACATCACAGATACGCAGTATTTT.